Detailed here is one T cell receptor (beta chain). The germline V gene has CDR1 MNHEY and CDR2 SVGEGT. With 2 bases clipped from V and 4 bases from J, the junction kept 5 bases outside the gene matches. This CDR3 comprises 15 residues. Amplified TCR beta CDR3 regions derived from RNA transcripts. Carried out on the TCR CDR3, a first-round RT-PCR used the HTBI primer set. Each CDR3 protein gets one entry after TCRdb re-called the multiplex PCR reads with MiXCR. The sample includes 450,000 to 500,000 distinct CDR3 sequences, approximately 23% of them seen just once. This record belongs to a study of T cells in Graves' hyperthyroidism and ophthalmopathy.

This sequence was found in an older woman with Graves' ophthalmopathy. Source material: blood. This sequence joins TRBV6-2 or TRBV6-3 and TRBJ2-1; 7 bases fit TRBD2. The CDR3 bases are TGTGCCAGCAGTTACGAGCGGGGAGTTTACAATGAGCAGTTCTTC. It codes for CASSYERGVYNEQFF.